Presented here are 2 T cell receptor beta chains from one specimen sequenced in a study of beta chain features in type 1 diabetes. The investigators reverse transcribed all of the isolated RNA, so they sequenced expressed TCRB transcripts. Generated by immunoSEQ multiplex PCR, the TCRdb table keeps only in-frame clones and is missing some. Altogether about 240,000 clones are present, about 30% being singletons, with the ten largest covering roughly 4%. Sequencing was done on a sample of central memory CD4+ T cells from blood. The source of these receptors is a young man in good health.

The J gene is TRBJ2-7, the V gene TRBV7-7; a possible D gene is TRBD1 (6 bases). With 5 bases removed from V and 8 bases from J, the gap between germline ends came to 19 bases. This CDR3 has 14 residues. Germline V gene data show CDR1 as SSHAT and CDR2 as FNYEAQ (reference sequence). The CDR3 loop is CASSPSGESVKQYF. DNA for the CDR3: TGTGCCAGCAGCCCCTCAGGGGAAAGTGTCAAGCAGTACTTC. Looking up the rest from reference TRBV7-7 and TRBJ2-7 gives the full variable domain: GAGVSQSPRYKVTKRGQDVTLRCDPISSHATLYWYQQALGQGPEFLTYFNYEAQPDKSGLPSDRFSAERPEGSISTLTIQRTEQRDSAMYRCASSPSGESVKQYFGPGTRLTVT.

This clone came up a few times. The CDR3 DNA reads as TGTGCTTATACAGCCCCCAGCTCCTACGAGCAGTACTTC. Protein product: CAYTAPSSYEQYF. V and J are TRBV30 and TRBJ2-7; D gene unclear. Germline values: CDR1 GTSNPN, CDR2 SVGIG (reference sequence). CDR3 length: 13 residues.